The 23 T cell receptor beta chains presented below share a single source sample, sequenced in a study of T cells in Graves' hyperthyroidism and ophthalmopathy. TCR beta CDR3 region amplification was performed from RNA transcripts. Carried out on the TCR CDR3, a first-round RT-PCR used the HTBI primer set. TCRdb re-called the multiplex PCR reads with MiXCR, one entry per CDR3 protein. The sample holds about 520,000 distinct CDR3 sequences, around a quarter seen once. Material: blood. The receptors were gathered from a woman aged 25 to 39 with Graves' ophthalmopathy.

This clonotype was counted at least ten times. CDR3 residues: CSVVLRGNRDYGYTF. CDR3 nucleotide sequence: TGCAGCGTTGTTTTAAGGGGGAATAGGGACTATGGCTACACCTTC. The rearrangement links TRBV29-1 to TRBJ1-2, with D perhaps TRBD1 (6 bases). This CDR3 contains 15 residues. V shed 4 bases and J shed 3 bases, with 18 bases lying between them. CDR1 and CDR2 from the germline V gene are SQVTM and ANQGSEA.

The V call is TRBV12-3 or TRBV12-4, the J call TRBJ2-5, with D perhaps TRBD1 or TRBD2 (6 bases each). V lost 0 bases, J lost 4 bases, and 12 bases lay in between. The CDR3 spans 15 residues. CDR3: CASSLAGGGGETQYF. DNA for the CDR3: TGTGCCAGCAGTTTAGCGGGAGGAGGGGGAGAGACCCAGTACTTC.

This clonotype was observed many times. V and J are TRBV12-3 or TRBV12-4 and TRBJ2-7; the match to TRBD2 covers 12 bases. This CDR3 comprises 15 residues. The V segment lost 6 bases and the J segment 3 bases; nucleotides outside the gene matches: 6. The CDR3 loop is CASSPTSGGIYEQYF. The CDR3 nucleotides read TGTGCCAGCAGCCCTACTAGCGGGGGGATCTACGAGCAGTACTTC.

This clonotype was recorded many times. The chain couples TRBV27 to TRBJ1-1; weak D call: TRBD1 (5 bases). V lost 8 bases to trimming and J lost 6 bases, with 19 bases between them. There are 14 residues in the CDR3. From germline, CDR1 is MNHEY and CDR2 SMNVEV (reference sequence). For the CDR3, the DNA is TGTGCCAGCGGGGGGGGAGGGGAGTTCCCTGAAGCTTTCTTT. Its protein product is CASGGGGEFPEAFF.

The DNA for the CDR3 is TGTGCCACCACGACAGAAATGAGCTATGGCTACACCTTC. It encodes CATTTEMSYGYTF. The chain joins TRBV28 to TRBJ1-2, with D possibly matching TRBD1 (5 bases). Germline loops: CDR1 MDHEN, CDR2 SYDVKM. V was clipped by 10 bases and J by 4 bases, with 16 bases between them. The CDR3 loop spans 13 amino acids.

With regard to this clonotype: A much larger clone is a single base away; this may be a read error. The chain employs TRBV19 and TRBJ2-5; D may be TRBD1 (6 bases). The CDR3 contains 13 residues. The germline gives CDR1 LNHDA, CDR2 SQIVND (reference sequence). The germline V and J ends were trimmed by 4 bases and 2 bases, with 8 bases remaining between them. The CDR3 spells CASSNRVQETQYF. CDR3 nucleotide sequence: TGTGCCAGTAGTAACAGGGTACAAGAGACCCAGTACTTC.

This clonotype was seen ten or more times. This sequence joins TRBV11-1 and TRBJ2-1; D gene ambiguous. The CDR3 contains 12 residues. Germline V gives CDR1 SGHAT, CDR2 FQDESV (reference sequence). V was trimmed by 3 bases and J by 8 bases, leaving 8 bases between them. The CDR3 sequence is CASSFVGYEQFF. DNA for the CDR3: TGTGCCAGCAGCTTCGTCGGTTATGAGCAGTTCTTC.

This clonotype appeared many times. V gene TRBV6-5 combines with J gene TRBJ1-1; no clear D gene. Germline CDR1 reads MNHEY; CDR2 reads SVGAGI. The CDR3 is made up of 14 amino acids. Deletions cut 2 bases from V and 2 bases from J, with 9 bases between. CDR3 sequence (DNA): TGTGCCAGCAGTTACGAGGGTTCAAACACTGAAGCTTTCTTT. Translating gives CASSYEGSNTEAFF.

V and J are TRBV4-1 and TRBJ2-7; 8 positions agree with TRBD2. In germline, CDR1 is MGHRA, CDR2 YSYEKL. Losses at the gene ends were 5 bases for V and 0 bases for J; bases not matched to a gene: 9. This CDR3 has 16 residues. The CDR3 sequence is CASSFTVREVSYEQYF. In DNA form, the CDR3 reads TGCGCCAGCAGCTTTACGGTGCGGGAGGTCTCCTACGAGCAGTACTTC.

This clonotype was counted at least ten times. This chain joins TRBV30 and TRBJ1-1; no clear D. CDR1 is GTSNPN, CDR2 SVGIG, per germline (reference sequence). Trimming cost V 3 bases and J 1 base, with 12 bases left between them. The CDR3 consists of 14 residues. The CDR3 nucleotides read TGTGCCTGGAGCCCTAGGCACAGGAACACTGAAGCTTTCTTT. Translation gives CAWSPRHRNTEAFF.

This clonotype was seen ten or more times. CDR3 bases: TGTGCCAGCAGCGGTGCCGGGACAGTCCCCATGAACACTGAAGCTTTCTTT. Protein sequence: CASSGAGTVPMNTEAFF. The chain has TRBV9 and TRBJ1-1; 7 bases agree with TRBD1. The junction had 11 bases not matched to a gene; V was cut back by 3 bases and J by 0 bases. Germline V gene data show CDR1 as SGDLS and CDR2 as YYNGEE. The CDR3 consists of 17 residues.

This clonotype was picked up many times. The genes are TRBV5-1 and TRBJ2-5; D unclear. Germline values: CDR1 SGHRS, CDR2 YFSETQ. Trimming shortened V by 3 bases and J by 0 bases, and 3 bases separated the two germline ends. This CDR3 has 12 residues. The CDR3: CASSWDQETQYF. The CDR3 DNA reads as TGCGCCAGCAGCTGGGACCAAGAGACCCAGTACTTC.

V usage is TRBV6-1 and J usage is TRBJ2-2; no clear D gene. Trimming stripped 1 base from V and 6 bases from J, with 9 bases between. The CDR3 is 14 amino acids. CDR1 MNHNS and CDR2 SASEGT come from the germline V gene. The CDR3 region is CASSEDAEAGELFF. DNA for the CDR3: TGTGCCAGCAGTGAAGACGCCGAGGCCGGGGAGCTGTTTTTT.

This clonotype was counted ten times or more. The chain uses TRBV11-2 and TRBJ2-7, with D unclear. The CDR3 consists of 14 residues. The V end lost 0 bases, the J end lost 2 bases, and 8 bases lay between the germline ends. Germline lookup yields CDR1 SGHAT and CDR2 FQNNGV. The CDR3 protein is CASSLDQPTYEQYF. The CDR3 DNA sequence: TGTGCCAGCAGCTTAGATCAGCCCACCTACGAGCAGTACTTC. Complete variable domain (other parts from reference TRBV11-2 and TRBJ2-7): EAGVAQSPRYKIIEKRQSVAFWCNPISGHATLYWYQQILGQGPKLLIQFQNNGVVDDSQLPKDRFSAERLKGVDSTLKIQPAKLEDSAVYLCASSLDQPTYEQYFGPGTRLTVT.

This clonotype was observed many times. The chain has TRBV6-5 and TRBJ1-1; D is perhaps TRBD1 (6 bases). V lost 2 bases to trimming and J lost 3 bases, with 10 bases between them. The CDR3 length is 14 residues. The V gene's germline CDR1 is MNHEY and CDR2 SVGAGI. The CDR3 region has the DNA TGTGCCAGCAGTTACGGGGGGGCAGACACTGAAGCTTTCTTT. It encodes CASSYGGADTEAFF.

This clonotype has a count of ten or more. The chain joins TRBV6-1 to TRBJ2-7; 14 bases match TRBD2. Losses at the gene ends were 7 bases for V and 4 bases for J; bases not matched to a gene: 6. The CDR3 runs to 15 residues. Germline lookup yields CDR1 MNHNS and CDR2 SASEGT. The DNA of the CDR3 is TGTGCCAGCACCGGGACTAGCGGGGGCTTGTACGAGCAGTACTTC. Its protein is CASTGTSGGLYEQYF.

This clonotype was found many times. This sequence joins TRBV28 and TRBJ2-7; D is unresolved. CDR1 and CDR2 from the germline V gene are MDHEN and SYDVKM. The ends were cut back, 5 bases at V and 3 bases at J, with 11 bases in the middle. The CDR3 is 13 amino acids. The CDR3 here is CASSKDNSYEQYF. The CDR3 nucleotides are TGTGCCAGCAGTAAAGACAATAGCTACGAGCAGTACTTC. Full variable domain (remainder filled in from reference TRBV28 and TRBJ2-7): DVKVTQSSRYLVKRTGEKVFLECVQDMDHENMFWYRQDPGLGLRLIYFSYDVKMKEKGDIPEGYSVSREKKERFSLILESASTNQTSMYLCASSKDNSYEQYFGPGTRLTVT.

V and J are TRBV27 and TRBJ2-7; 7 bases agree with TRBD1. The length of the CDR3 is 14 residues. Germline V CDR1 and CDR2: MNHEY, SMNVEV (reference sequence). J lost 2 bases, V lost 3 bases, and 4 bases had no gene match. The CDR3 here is CASSFPGQTYEQYF. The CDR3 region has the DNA TGTGCCAGCAGTTTTCCGGGACAGACCTACGAGCAGTACTTC.

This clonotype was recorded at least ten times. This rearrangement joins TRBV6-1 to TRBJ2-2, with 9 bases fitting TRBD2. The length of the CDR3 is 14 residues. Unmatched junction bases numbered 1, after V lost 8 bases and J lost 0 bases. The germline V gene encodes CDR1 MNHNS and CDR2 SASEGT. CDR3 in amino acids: CASERGANTGELFF. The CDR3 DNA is TGTGCCAGCGAGCGGGGGGCGAACACCGGGGAGCTGTTTTTT.

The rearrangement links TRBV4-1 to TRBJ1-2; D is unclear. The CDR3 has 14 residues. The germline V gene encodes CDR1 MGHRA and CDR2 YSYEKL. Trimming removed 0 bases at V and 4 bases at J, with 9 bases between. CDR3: CASSQDPGIYGYTF. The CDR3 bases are TGCGCCAGCAGCCAAGATCCGGGGATCTATGGCTACACCTTC.

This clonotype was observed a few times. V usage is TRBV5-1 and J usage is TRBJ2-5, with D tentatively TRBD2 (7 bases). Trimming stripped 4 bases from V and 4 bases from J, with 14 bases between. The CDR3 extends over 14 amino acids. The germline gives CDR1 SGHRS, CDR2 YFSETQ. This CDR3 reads CASSQGRGIETQYF. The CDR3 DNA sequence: TGCGCCAGCAGCCAAGGGAGGGGGATAGAGACCCAGTACTTC.

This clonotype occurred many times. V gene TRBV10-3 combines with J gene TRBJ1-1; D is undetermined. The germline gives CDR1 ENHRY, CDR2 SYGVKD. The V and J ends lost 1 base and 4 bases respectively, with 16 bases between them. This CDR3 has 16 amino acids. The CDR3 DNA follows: TGTGCCATCAGTGAGTATAGTCTTATGGGCGGCACTGAAGCTTTCTTT. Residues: CAISEYSLMGGTEAFF.

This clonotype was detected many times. CDR3 in DNA: TGTGCCAGCAGTTACTTGGACAGTAACTATGGCTACACCTTC. It codes for CASSYLDSNYGYTF. This sequence joins TRBV6-5 and TRBJ1-2, with D maybe TRBD1 (6 bases). V lost 1 base and J 1 base, leaving 7 bases between the germline ends. Germline CDR1 and CDR2: MNHEY and SVGAGI. There are 14 residues in the CDR3.